A selection of T cell receptor beta chains follows, all from one sample in a study of regulatory T cells in long-lasting Graves disease. From the multiplex PCR reads, TCRdb called clonotypes with MiXCR, one entry per CDR3 protein. The data contain around 480,000 distinct CDR3 sequences, 15% to 20% of them singletons. The sample was also reused in another study, on T cells in Graves' hyperthyroidism and ophthalmopathy.

Sequences were derived from peripheral blood mononuclear cells (PBMCs), sampled at new diagnosis, from a patient treated with antithyroid drugs. Every receptor here comes from a woman aged 35-60 years with Graves disease. Each CDR3 is given with its conserved first and last residue. The D gene is left open where the match is weak. Clone size, where shown, is once, few, many, or a class for clones that have expanded.

d_call | j_call | clone_size | v_call | cdr3_aa | cdr3_nt
TRBD1 | TRBJ1-2 | many | TRBV3-1 | CASSQTEGAHGYTF | TGTGCCAGCAGCCAGACAGAGGGGGCGCATGGCTACACCTTC
- | TRBJ1-2 | many | TRBV24-1 | CATSDADYGYTF | TGTGCCACCAGTGATGCAGATTATGGCTACACCTTC
- | TRBJ2-5 | many | TRBV6-9 | CASSYLPGSETQYF | TGTGCCAGCAGTTACTTGCCGGGTTCGGAGACCCAGTACTTC
- | TRBJ1-2 | few | TRBV10-3 | CAISDPTGGYTF | TGTGCCATCAGTGACCCCACAGGTGGCTACACCTTC
TRBD1 | TRBJ1-2 | - | TRBV5-8 | CASSLGTGLTGYTF | TGTGCCAGCAGCTTGGGGACAGGTTTAACTGGCTACACCTTC
TRBD1 | TRBJ1-5 | many | TRBV12-3/TRBV12-4 | CASSLDRDLNQPQHF | TGTGCCAGCAGCCTCGACAGGGACCTTAATCAGCCCCAGCATTTT
- | TRBJ1-2 | many | TRBV3-1 | CASSQDPLPGNGYTF | TGTGCCAGCAGCCAAGATCCCCTACCAGGGAATGGCTACACCTTC
- | TRBJ2-3 | many | TRBV30 | CACLTYLGTDTQYF | TGTGCCTGCCTGACTTATCTCGGCACAGATACGCAGTATTTT
TRBD2 | TRBJ2-5 | many | TRBV7-9 | CASTSYSGQETQYF | TGTGCCAGCACTTCGTATAGCGGGCAAGAGACCCAGTACTTC
- | TRBJ1-1 | many | TRBV2 | CARGDLNTEAFF | TGTGCCAGAGGGGATTTGAACACTGAAGCTTTCTTT
- | TRBJ1-2 | many | TRBV6-1 | CASRANRAYGYTF | TGTGCCAGCAGAGCAAACAGGGCCTATGGCTACACCTTC
TRBD1 | TRBJ1-2 | - | TRBV7-9 | CASSPETDRVHGYTF | TGTGCCAGCAGCCCCGAGACGGACAGGGTGCATGGCTACACCTTC
- | TRBJ2-2 | - | TRBV2 | CASSDRQALGELFF | TGTGCCAGCAGTGATAGGCAGGCGCTAGGGGAGCTGTTTTTT
TRBD1 | TRBJ2-5 | many | TRBV28 | CASSLWGQEQETQYF | TGTGCCAGCAGTTTATGGGGACAGGAGCAAGAGACCCAGTACTTC
- | TRBJ2-7 | few | TRBV12-3/TRBV12-4 | CASSLEQSYEQYF | TGTGCCAGCAGTTTGGAACAGTCCTACGAGCAGTACTTC
- | TRBJ2-1 | few | TRBV13 | CASSLGTGGVYNEQFF | TGTGCCAGCAGCTTAGGAACGGGGGGCGTCTACAATGAGCAGTTCTTC
- | TRBJ1-1 | many | TRBV12-3/TRBV12-4 | CASSLAQGSEAFF | TGTGCCAGCAGTTTGGCCCAAGGATCCGAAGCTTTCTTT
TRBD1 | TRBJ1-3 | - | TRBV20-1 | CSAGLGGQGDTIYF | TGCAGTGCTGGCTTAGGGGGCCAAGGGGACACCATATATTTT
- | TRBJ2-7 | many | TRBV11-1 | CASSLSWTASYEQYF | TGTGCCAGCAGCTTATCATGGACAGCCTCCTACGAGCAGTACTTC
TRBD1 | TRBJ2-7 | many | TRBV12-3/TRBV12-4 | CASSRGTGGAVVEQYF | TGTGCCAGCAGTCGGGGGACAGGGGGCGCGGTCGTCGAGCAGTACTTC
TRBD1 | TRBJ2-7 | many | TRBV28 | CASSSPGTGGEQYF | TGTGCCAGCAGTTCTCCCGGGACAGGTGGGGAGCAGTACTTC
TRBD2 | TRBJ2-7 | - | TRBV28 | CASTGGASEKQYF | TGTGCCAGCACGGGGGGGGCTTCAGAAAAGCAGTACTTC
- | TRBJ1-3 | - | TRBV5-1 | CASSLGGRPSDTIYF | TGCGCCAGCAGCTTGGGGGGACGGCCCTCGGACACCATATATTTT
- | TRBJ1-1 | many | TRBV20-1 | CSAISLRNTEAFF | TGCAGTGCTATTTCACTCAGGAACACTGAAGCTTTCTTT
- | TRBJ1-6 | - | TRBV12-3/TRBV12-4 | CASSLGERPSPLHF | TGTGCCAGCAGTTTAGGCGAGCGGCCGTCACCCCTCCACTTT
- | TRBJ2-2 | - | TRBV12-3/TRBV12-4 | CASSFRRDVANTGELFF | TGTGCCAGCAGTTTCCGAAGGGATGTGGCGAACACCGGGGAGCTGTTTTTT
TRBD2 | TRBJ2-3 | - | TRBV3-1 | CASSQEAGGGDTQYF | TGTGCCAGCAGCCAAGAGGCGGGGGGGGGAGATACGCAGTATTTT
- | TRBJ2-1 | - | TRBV30 | CSWELFPTYNEQFF | TGTTCCTGGGAATTGTTCCCTACCTACAATGAGCAGTTCTTC
TRBD1 | TRBJ1-2 | many | TRBV19 | CASSRTGGYDYGYTF | TGTGCCAGTAGTAGGACAGGGGGGTACGACTATGGCTACACCTTC
TRBD1 | TRBJ2-1 | - | TRBV12-3/TRBV12-4 | CASSPRGQGKYNEQFF | TGTGCCAGCAGCCCGAGAGGACAGGGGAAGTACAATGAGCAGTTCTTC
TRBD1 | TRBJ1-6 | few | TRBV6-1 | CASRDREEASPLHF | TGTGCCAGCAGAGACAGGGAAGAAGCCTCACCCCTCCACTTT
- | TRBJ2-7 | many | TRBV12-3/TRBV12-4 | CASSLSGNNEQYF | TGTGCCAGCAGTTTGTCGGGGAACAACGAGCAGTACTTC
TRBD1 | TRBJ1-5 | - | TRBV12-3/TRBV12-4 | CASSLVGTGFSAGNQPQHF | TGTGCCAGCAGTTTAGTGGGGACAGGGTTTTCCGCGGGCAATCAGCCCCAGCATTTT
TRBD1 | TRBJ2-4 | once | TRBV20-1 | CSARRDREENIQYF | TGCAGTGCTAGAAGGGACAGGGAAGAAAACATTCAGTACTTC
TRBD1 | TRBJ1-6 | few | TRBV7-2 | CASSLGGGTVNSPLHF | TGTGCCAGCAGCTTGGGGGGTGGGACAGTTAATTCACCCCTCCACTTT
TRBD1 | TRBJ2-1 | - | TRBV7-8 | CASSLTGVSFGQFF | TGTGCCAGCAGCCTGACAGGGGTGTCTTTCGGGCAGTTCTTC
- | TRBJ1-3 | few | TRBV25-1 | CASSELGQYDSGNTIYF | TGTGCCAGCAGTGAATTGGGTCAGTACGACTCTGGAAACACCATATATTTT
- | TRBJ1-5 | many | TRBV27 | CASSPTYGSNQPQHF | TGTGCCAGCAGCCCCACCTATGGTAGCAATCAGCCCCAGCATTTT
TRBD2 | TRBJ2-3 | - | TRBV9 | CASSVLADPTDTQYF | TGTGCCAGCAGCGTCCTAGCGGACCCCACAGATACGCAGTATTTT
- | TRBJ1-5 | many | TRBV2 | CASSGPSNDNQPQHF | TGTGCCAGCAGTGGACCATCTAATGACAATCAGCCCCAGCATTTT
TRBD1 | TRBJ2-7 | many | TRBV5-1 | CASSPGQESYEQYF | TGCGCCAGCAGCCCTGGACAGGAATCCTACGAGCAGTACTTC
- | TRBJ1-2 | many | TRBV5-1 | CASSLGQNTNYGYTF | TGCGCCAGCAGCTTGGGCCAAAATACTAACTATGGCTACACCTTC
- | TRBJ2-3 | many | TRBV7-3 | CASSHPGAEQYF | TGTGCCAGCAGCCACCCAGGGGCTGAACAGTATTTT
- | TRBJ1-2 | many | TRBV11-2 | CASSLGLQAYGYTF | TGTGCCAGCAGCCTGGGACTCCAGGCTTATGGCTACACCTTC
- | TRBJ2-1 | - | TRBV19 | CASSINRFQSDEQFF | TGTGCCAGTAGTATCAATCGGTTCCAGAGCGATGAGCAGTTCTTC
- | TRBJ1-1 | - | TRBV19 | CASSLLFLSGGTGKGEAFF | TGTGCCAGTAGTCTCTTATTTTTGTCGGGCGGAACAGGGAAGGGTGAAGCTTTCTTT
TRBD2 | TRBJ2-1 | many | TRBV12-3/TRBV12-4 | CASSLRGGAGIGQFF | TGTGCCAGCAGTTTACGCGGGGGGGCCGGAATTGGGCAGTTCTTC
- | TRBJ2-2 | - | TRBV12-3/TRBV12-4 | CASSSIAGELFF | TGTGCCAGCAGTTCAATAGCCGGGGAGCTGTTTTTT
- | TRBJ2-3 | few | TRBV27 | CASSLRRGRDITDTQYF | TGTGCCAGCAGTCTCAGACGGGGCAGGGATATCACAGATACGCAGTATTTT